Listed here are 2 T cell receptor beta chains from one sample, sequenced in a study of T cell repertoires in cytomegalovirus infection. One entry per CDR3 protein, called by TCRdb with MiXCR from the reads. Of roughly 200,000 distinct CDR3 sequences listed, about 39% are singletons. These receptors' targets are unknown. Sequencing was performed on CD8+ T cells from cultured PBMCs, taken from culture after CMV antigen stimulation. Receptor source: a human donor in good health (CMV status not recorded). Some clones in this sample may be carry-over from other donors' samples.

CDR3 residues: CASSPFPRTTQTDTQYF. The CDR3 nucleotides read TGTGCCAGCAGCCCGTTCCCCAGGACTACCCAGACAGATACGCAGTATTTT. V usage is TRBV11-2 and J usage is TRBJ2-3, with a possible D match to TRBD2 (6 bases). Germline values: CDR1 SGHAT, CDR2 FQNNGV. Trimming removed 5 bases from V and 3 bases from J, with 21 bases in between. The CDR3 has 17 residues. The entire variable domain, with the rest obtained from reference TRBV11-2 and TRBJ2-3, is as follows: EAGVAQSPRYKIIEKRQSVAFWCNPISGHATLYWYQQILGQGPKLLIQFQNNGVVDDSQLPKDRFSAERLKGVDSTLKIQPAKLEDSAVYLCASSPFPRTTQTDTQYFGPGTRLTVL.

There are a few counts of this clonotype. V gene TRBV7-9 combines with J gene TRBJ1-2; no firm D call. This CDR3 has 13 residues. V dropped 5 bases and J dropped 4 bases, with 11 bases sitting between them. CDR1 is SEHNR and CDR2 is FQNEAQ in the germline V gene (reference sequence). The CDR3 protein is CASSPGPPYGYTF. The CDR3 DNA follows: TGTGCCAGCAGCCCTGGACCTCCCTATGGCTACACCTTC. The full variable domain, its missing parts supplied by reference TRBV7-9 and TRBJ1-2, is DTGVSQNPRHKITKRGQNVTFRCDPISEHNRLYWYRQTLGQGPEFLTYFQNEAQLEKSRLLSDRFSAERPKGSFSTLEIQRTEQGDSAMYLCASSPGPPYGYTFGSGTRLTVV.